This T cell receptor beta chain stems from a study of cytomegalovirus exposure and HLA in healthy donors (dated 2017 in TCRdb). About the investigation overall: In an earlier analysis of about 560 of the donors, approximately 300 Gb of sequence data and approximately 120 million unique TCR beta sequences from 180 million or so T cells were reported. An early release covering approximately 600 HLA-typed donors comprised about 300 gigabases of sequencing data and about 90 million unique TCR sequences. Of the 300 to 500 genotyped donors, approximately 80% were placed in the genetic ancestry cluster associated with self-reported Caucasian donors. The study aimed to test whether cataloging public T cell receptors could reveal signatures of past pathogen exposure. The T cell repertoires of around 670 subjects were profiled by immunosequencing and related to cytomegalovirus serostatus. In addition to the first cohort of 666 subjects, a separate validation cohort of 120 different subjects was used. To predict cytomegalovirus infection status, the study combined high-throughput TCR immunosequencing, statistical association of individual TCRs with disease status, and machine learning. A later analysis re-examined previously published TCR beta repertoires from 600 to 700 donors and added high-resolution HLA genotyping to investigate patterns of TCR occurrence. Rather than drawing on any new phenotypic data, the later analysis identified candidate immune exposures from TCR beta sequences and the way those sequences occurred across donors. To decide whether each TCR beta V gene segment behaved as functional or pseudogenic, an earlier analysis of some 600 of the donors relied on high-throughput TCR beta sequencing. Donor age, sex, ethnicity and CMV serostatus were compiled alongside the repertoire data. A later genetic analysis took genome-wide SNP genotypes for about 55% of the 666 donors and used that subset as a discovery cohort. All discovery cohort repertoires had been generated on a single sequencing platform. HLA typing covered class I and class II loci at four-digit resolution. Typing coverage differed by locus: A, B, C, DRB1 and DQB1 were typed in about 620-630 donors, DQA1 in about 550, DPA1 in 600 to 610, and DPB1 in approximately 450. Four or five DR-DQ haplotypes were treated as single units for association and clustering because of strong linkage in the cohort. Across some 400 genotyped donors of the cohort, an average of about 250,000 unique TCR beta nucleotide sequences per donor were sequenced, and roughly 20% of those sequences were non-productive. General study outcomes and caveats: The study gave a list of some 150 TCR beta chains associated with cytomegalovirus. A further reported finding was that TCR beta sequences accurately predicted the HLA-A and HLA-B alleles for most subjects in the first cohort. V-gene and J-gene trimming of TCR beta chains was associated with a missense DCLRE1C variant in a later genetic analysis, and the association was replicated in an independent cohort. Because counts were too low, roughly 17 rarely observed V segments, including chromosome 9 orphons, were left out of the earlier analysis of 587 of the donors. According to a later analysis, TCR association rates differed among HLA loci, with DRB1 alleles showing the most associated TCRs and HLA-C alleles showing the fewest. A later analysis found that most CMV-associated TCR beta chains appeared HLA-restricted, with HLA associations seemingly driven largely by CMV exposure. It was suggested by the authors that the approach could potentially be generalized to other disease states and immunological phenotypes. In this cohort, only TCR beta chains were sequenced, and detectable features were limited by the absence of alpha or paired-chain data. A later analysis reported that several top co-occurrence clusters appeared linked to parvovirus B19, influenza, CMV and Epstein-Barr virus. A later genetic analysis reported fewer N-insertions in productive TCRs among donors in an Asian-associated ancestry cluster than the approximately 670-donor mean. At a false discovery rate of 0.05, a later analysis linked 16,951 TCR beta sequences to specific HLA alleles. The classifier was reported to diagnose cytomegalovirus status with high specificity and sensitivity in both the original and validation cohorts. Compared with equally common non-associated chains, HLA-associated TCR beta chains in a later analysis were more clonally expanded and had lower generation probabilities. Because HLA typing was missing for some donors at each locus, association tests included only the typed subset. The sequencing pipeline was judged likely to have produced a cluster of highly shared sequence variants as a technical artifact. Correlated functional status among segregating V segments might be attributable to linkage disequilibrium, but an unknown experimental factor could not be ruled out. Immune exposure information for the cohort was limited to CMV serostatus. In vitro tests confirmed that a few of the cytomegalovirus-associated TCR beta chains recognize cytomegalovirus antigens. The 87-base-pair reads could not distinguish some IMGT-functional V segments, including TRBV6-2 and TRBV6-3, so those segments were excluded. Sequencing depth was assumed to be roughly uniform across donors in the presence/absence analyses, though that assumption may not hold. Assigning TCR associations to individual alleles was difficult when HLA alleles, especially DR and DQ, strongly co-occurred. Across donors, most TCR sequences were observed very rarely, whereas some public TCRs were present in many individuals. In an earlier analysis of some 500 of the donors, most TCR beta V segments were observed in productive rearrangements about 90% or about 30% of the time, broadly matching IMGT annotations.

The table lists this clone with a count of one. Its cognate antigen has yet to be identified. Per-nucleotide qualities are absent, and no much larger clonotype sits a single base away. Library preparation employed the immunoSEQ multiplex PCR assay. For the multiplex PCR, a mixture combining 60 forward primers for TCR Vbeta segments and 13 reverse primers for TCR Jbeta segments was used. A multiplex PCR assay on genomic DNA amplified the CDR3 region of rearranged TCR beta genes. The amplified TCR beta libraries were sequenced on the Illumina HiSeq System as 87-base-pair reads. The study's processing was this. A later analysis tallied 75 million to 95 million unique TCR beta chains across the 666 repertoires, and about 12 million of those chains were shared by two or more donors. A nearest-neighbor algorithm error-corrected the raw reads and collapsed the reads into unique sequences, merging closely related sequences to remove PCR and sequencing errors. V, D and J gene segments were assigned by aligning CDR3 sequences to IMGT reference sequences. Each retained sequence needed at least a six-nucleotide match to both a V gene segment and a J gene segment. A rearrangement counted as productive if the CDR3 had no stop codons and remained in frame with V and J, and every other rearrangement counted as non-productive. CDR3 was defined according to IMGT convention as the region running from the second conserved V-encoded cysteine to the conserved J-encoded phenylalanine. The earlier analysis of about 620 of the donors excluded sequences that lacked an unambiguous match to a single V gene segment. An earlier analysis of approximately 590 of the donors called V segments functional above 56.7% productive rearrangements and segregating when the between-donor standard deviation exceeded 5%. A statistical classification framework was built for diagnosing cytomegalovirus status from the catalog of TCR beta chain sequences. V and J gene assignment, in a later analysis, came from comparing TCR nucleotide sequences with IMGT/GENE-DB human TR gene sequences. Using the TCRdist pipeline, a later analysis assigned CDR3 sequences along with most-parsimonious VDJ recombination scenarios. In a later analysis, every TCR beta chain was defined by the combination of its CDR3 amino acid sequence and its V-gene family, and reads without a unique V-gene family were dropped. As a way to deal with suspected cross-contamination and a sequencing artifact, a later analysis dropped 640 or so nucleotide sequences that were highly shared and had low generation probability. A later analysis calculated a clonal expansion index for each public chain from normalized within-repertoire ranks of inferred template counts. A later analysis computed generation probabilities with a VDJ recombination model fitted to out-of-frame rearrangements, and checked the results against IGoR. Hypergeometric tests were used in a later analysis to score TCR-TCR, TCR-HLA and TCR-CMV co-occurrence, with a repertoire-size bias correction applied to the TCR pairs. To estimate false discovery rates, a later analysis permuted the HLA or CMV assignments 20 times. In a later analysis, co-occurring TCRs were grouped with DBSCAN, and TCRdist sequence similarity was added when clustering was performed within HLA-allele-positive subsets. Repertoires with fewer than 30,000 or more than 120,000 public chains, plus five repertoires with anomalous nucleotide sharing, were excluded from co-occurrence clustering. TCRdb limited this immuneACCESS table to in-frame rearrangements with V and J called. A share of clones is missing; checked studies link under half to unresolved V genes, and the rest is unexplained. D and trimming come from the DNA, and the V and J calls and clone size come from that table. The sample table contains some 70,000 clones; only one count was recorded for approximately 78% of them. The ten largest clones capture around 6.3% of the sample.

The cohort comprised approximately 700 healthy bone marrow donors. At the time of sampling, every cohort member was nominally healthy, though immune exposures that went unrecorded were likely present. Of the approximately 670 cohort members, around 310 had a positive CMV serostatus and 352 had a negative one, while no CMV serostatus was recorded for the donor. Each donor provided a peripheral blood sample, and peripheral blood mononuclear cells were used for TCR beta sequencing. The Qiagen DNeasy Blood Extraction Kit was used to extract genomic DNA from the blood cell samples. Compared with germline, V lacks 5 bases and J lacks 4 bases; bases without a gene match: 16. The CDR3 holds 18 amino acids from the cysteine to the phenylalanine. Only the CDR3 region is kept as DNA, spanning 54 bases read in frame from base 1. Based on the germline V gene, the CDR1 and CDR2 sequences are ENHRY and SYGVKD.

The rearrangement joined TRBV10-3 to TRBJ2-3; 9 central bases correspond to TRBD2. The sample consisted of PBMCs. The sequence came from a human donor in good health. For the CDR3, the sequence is CAISTRVGGGGVSDTQYF. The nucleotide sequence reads TGTGCCATCAGTACCCGCGTGGGTGGCGGGGGGGTCTCAGATACGCAGTATTTT.